Following are 13 T cell receptor beta chains from one sample sequenced in a study of blood T cell repertoires in COVID-19. Clones were sequenced by immunoSEQ multiplex PCR, and TCRdb holds only the in-frame ones, with some missing. The top ten clones hold 16% of a sample with approximately 53,000 clones, around 80% of them seen once. The sample consisted of peripheral blood. The receptors were sampled from a man in his forties with acute or convalescent COVID-19.

CDR3 sequence (DNA): TGTGCCAGCAGCTCCAGGCCGACGGACTATGGCTACACCTTC. It is translated as CASSSRPTDYGYTF. This chain links TRBV5-4 with TRBJ1-2; D remains unclear. The V and J ends lost 3 bases and 3 bases respectively, with 12 bases between them. The CDR3 contains 14 residues. The germline V gene has CDR1 SGHNT and CDR2 YYREEE (reference sequence).

The V gene is TRBV19, the J gene TRBJ2-6, with 7 bases that match TRBD1. Germline V gene sequence: CDR1 LNHDA, CDR2 SQIVND (reference sequence). CDR3 size: 15 residues. Trimming took 4 bases from V and 3 from J; bases not matched to a gene: 3. The DNA for the CDR3 is TGTGCCAGTAGTAGAACAGGGGTTGGGGCCAACGTCCTGACTTTC. This translates into CASSRTGVGANVLTF.

This clone was detected once. The chain carries TRBV12-3 or TRBV12-4 and TRBJ1-1; D possibly corresponds to TRBD1 (5 bases). This CDR3 has 13 residues. Trimming shortened V by 5 bases and J by 2 bases, and 9 bases separated the two germline ends. The CDR3 loop is CASSPRVNTEAFF. In DNA form, the CDR3 reads TGTGCCAGCAGTCCCAGGGTAAACACTGAAGCTTTCTTT.

This chain connects TRBV19 to TRBJ1-5, with a tentative D call TRBD1 (5 bases). The V end lost 6 bases, the J end lost 2 bases, and 17 bases lay between the germline ends. The germline CDR1 and CDR2 sequences are LNHDA and SQIVND (reference sequence). The CDR3 contains 16 residues. The CDR3 loop reads CASSIGGGARNQPQHF. The CDR3 nucleotides read TGTGCCAGTAGCATCGGAGGAGGGGCTCGCAATCAGCCCCAGCATTTT.

J is TRBJ1-1 and V is TRBV19; 8 nucleotides align to TRBD1. The V segment lost 5 bases and the J segment 5 bases; nucleotides outside the gene matches: 7. CDR1 LNHDA and CDR2 SQIVND come from the germline V gene (reference sequence). This CDR3 spans 14 amino acids. The CDR3 loop reads CASSLRQGSTEAFF. The CDR3 coding sequence is TGTGCCAGTAGTCTGCGACAGGGGAGTACTGAAGCTTTCTTT.

The chain carries TRBV6-5 and TRBJ2-3; maybe TRBD2 (5 bases). The germline V and J ends were trimmed by 6 bases and 4 bases, with 11 bases remaining between them. The length of the CDR3 is 13 residues. Per the germline V gene, CDR1 is MNHEY and CDR2 is SVGAGI. The CDR3: CASREGRSDTQYF. The DNA for the CDR3 is TGTGCCAGCAGAGAGGGTCGGTCAGATACGCAGTATTTT.

This clone was found once. This chain joins TRBV9 and TRBJ2-1; D perhaps matches TRBD2 (6 bases). Between the trimmed V and J ends, which lost 0 bases and 2 bases, there was a span of 15 bases. The CDR3 is made up of 17 amino acids. CDR1 is SGDLS and CDR2 is YYNGEE in the germline V gene. In DNA form, the CDR3 reads TGTGCCAGCAGCGTAGGGGTGCGCGGGGTGCCCTACAATGAGCAGTTCTTC. Encoded protein: CASSVGVRGVPYNEQFF.

The gene calls are TRBV4-2 and TRBJ2-7; no reliable D call. The CDR3 has 16 residues. Deletions cut 1 base from V and 0 bases from J, with 13 bases between. Looked up from germline, CDR1 is LGHNA and CDR2 is YNFKEQ. The CDR3, as DNA: TGTGCCAGCAGCCAAGGTACCCTATCCTCCTCCTACGAGCAGTACTTC. As protein: CASSQGTLSSSYEQYF.

The rearrangement joins TRBV3-1 (or the pseudogene TRBV3-2) to TRBJ1-2, with TRBD1 identical over 7 bases. The V gene's germline CDR1 is LGHDT and CDR2 YNNKEL (reference sequence). The junction had 6 bases not matched to a gene; V was cut back by 1 base and J by 4 bases. CDR3 size: 15 residues. The CDR3 loop reads CASSQVSGGAYGYTF. The CDR3 DNA is TGTGCCAGCAGCCAAGTATCAGGGGGTGCCTATGGCTACACCTTC.

The V gene is TRBV2, the J gene TRBJ1-2; D remains unclear. The V end was cut by 7 bases, the J end by 7 bases, with 13 bases between. The germline V gene encodes CDR1 SNHLY and CDR2 FYNNEI. This CDR3 region has 12 residues. The DNA for the CDR3 is TGTGCCAGCAAAGAGAACGAAAGTGGCTACACCTTC. Amino acids: CASKENESGYTF.

The chain is built from TRBV30 and TRBJ1-1; 7 bases fit TRBD1. V trimming: 0 bases; J trimming: 4 bases; junction bases outside the gene matches: 2. Germline V gene sequence: CDR1 GTSNPN, CDR2 SVGIG (reference sequence). The CDR3 consists of 13 residues. CDR3 loop: CAWSVQGITEAFF. CDR3 sequence (DNA): TGTGCCTGGAGTGTACAGGGGATCACTGAAGCTTTCTTT. The full variable domain, its missing parts supplied by reference TRBV30 and TRBJ1-1, is SQTIHQWPATLVQPVGSPLSLECTVEGTSNPNLYWYRQAAGRGLQLLFYSVGIGQISSEVPQNLSASRPQDRQFILSSKKLLLSDSGFYLCAWSVQGITEAFFGQGTRLTVV.

The chain joins TRBV24-1 to TRBJ1-2; 8 bases agree with TRBD1. V trimming: 3 bases; J trimming: 5 bases; junction bases outside the gene matches: 10. The length of the CDR3 is 16 residues. Germline assignment: CDR1 KGHDR and CDR2 SFDVKD. CDR3 nucleotides: TGTGCCACCAGTGATGGGAAGACAGGGGCGTTATATGGCTACACCTTC. Protein: CATSDGKTGALYGYTF.

This rearrangement joins TRBV10-2 to TRBJ1-1, with 12 bases fitting TRBD1. The germline V gene encodes CDR1 WSHSY and CDR2 SAAADI. J gave up 1 base and V 6 bases, and 0 bases lay outside the gene matches. The CDR3 sequence is 14 residues long. CDR3 DNA: TGCGCCAGCAGGGGACAGGGGGCGAACACTGAAGCTTTCTTT. It is translated as CASRGQGANTEAFF.